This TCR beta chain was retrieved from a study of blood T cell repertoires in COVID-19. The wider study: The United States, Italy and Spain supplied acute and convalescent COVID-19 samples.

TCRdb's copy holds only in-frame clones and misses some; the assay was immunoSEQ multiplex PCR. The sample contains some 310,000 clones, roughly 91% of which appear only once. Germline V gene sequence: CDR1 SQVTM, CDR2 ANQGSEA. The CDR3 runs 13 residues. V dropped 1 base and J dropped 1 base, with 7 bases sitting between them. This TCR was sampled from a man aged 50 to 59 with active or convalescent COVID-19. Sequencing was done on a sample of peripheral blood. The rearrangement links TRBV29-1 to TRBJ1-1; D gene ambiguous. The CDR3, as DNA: TGCAGCGTTGAAGGGGAGGCGAACACTGAAGCTTTCTTT. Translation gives CSVEGEANTEAFF.